These T cell receptor beta chains were read from a single sample in a study of blood T cell repertoires in COVID-19. The repertoire was sequenced with immunoSEQ multiplex PCR; TCRdb's copy has only in-frame clones and lacks some. The data hold 100,000 to 150,000 clones, with about 81% observed a single time. Material: peripheral blood. The receptors stem from a woman aged 80 or older with acute or convalescent COVID-19. CDR3s include the opening cysteine and the closing phenylalanine or tryptophan. Fields, in order: D gene, clone size, J gene, V gene, CDR3 protein, CDR3 DNA. D genes are given only for firm matches. Where a row states a size, it is once, few, many or the class of an expanded clone; other rows omit it.

>NA|NA|TRBJ2-3|TRBV7-8
CASSLGLDTQYF
TGTGCCAGCAGCTTAGGTCTAGATACGCAGTATTTT
>TRBD1|NA|TRBJ1-5|TRBV10-1
CASTRDRGQNQPQHF
TGCGCCAGCACCAGAGACAGGGGGCAAAATCAGCCCCAGCATTTT
>TRBD1|NA|TRBJ2-7|TRBV6-2/TRBV6-3
CASSYSKDRGPYEQYF
TGTGCCAGCAGTTACTCGAAGGACAGGGGGCCCTACGAGCAGTACTTC
>NA|once|TRBJ1-6|TRBV7-2
CASSPTAGVDSPLHF
TGTGCCAGCAGCCCTACAGCAGGGGTGGATTCACCCCTCCACTTT
>NA|NA|TRBJ1-2|TRBV28
CASSFDSWAGSTRGGYGYTF
TGTGCCAGCAGTTTTGACTCATGGGCAGGGTCTACTAGGGGGGGCTATGGCTACACCTTC
>NA|NA|TRBJ1-2|TRBV19
CASSIARVLTF
TGTGCCAGTAGTATAGCCCGGGTCCTCACCTTC
>NA|NA|TRBJ1-2|TRBV29-1
CSVVAQADNDGYTF
TGCAGCGTCGTGGCACAGGCCGATAATGATGGCTACACCTTC
>TRBD2|NA|TRBJ2-3|TRBV4-1
CASSQPPGLAGVPTDTQYF
TGCGCCAGCAGCCAGCCTCCGGGACTAGCGGGGGTCCCCACAGATACGCAGTATTTT
>NA|NA|TRBJ1-1|TRBV18
CASSPLTGNTEAFF
TGTGCCAGCTCACCTCTCACAGGCAACACTGAAGCTTTCTTT
>NA|NA|TRBJ1-1|TRBV18
CASSQLDKNTEAFF
TGTGCCAGCTCACAACTGGACAAGAACACTGAAGCTTTCTTT
>NA|NA|TRBJ2-3|TRBV5-1
CASSLRGASTDTQYF
TGCGCCAGCAGCTTGCGGGGGGCCAGTACAGATACGCAGTATTTT
>TRBD1|NA|TRBJ2-1|TRBV29-1
CSVEDPGTGGSYNEQFF
TGCAGCGTTGAAGACCCCGGGACAGGGGGCTCCTACAATGAGCAGTTCTTC
>NA|NA|TRBJ2-3|TRBV4-3
CASSQNGRDTQYF
TGCGCCAGCAGCCAAAATGGTAGAGATACGCAGTATTTT
>NA|NA|TRBJ1-6|TRBV14
CASSRGTGYSTNSPLHF
TGTGCCAGCAGCCGGGGTACGGGGTACAGTACAAATTCACCCCTCCACTTT
>NA|NA|TRBJ1-6|TRBV5-1
CASSNTGSNSPLHF
TGCGCCAGCAGCAATACAGGGAGTAATTCACCCCTCCACTTT
>TRBD2|once|TRBJ2-1|TRBV7-8
CASSRGGDEQFF
TGTGCCAGCAGCCGCGGGGGGGATGAGCAGTTCTTC
>TRBD2|NA|TRBJ2-1|TRBV7-9
CASSPSSGGNEQFF
TGTGCCAGCAGCCCCTCTAGCGGGGGTAATGAGCAGTTCTTC
>TRBD1|NA|TRBJ1-2|TRBV6-5
CASSYRGQGAYGYTF
TGTGCCAGCAGTTACAGGGGACAGGGGGCCTATGGCTACACCTTC
>TRBD1|NA|TRBJ1-5|TRBV19
CASSMDRSYSNQPQHF
TGTGCCAGTAGTATGGACAGGTCTTATAGCAATCAGCCCCAGCATTTT
>NA|NA|TRBJ1-1|TRBV2
CASREQGRNTEAFF
TGTGCCAGCAGGGAACAGGGTCGGAACACTGAAGCTTTCTTT
>NA|NA|TRBJ1-2|TRBV21-1
CASSKDRGRGYGYTF
TGTGCCAGCAGCAAAGACAGGGGGCGCGGCTATGGCTACACCTTC
>NA|NA|TRBJ1-4|TRBV29-1
CSAARDTGGNEKLFF
TGCAGCGCCGCACGGGACACGGGCGGCAATGAAAAACTGTTTTTT
>NA|once|TRBJ1-2|TRBV18
CASSPDRSNYGYTF
TGTGCCAGCTCACCTGACAGGAGCAACTATGGCTACACCTTC
>NA|once|TRBJ1-1|TRBV3-1/TRBV3-2
CASSPRGGAEAFF
TGTGCCAGCAGCCCACGCGGAGGGGCGGAAGCTTTCTTT
>TRBD1|NA|TRBJ1-6|TRBV3-1/TRBV3-2
CASSLRAGGNSPLHF
TGTGCCAGCAGCCTCCGTGCAGGGGGTAATTCACCCCTCCACTTT
>TRBD2|NA|TRBJ2-2|TRBV18
CASSATPGGTGELFF
TGTGCCAGCTCAGCAACACCGGGGGGCACCGGGGAGCTGTTTTTT
>TRBD2|NA|TRBJ2-3|TRBV3-1/TRBV3-2
CASSQEVFSGGTSTDTQYF
TGTGCCAGCAGCCAAGAAGTGTTTAGCGGGGGGACTAGCACAGATACGCAGTATTTT
>NA|NA|TRBJ2-5|TRBV6-6
CASSYSPGSETQYF
TGTGCCAGCAGTTACTCTCCAGGGTCGGAGACCCAGTACTTC
>NA|NA|TRBJ2-3|TRBV30
CAWSVGPGGTDTQYF
TGTGCCTGGAGTGTCGGACCGGGAGGCACAGATACGCAGTATTTT
>NA|few|TRBJ2-7|TRBV2
CASSADRNEQYF
TGTGCCAGCAGCGCGGACAGAAACGAGCAGTACTTC
>TRBD1|NA|TRBJ1-6|TRBV5-4
CASSRQGPNSPLHF
TGTGCCAGCAGCCGACAGGGGCCTAATTCACCCCTCCACTTT
>NA|NA|TRBJ1-4|TRBV7-2
CASSLVGGRGEKLFF
TGTGCCAGCAGCTTAGTTGGGGGCAGGGGTGAAAAACTGTTTTTT
>NA|NA|TRBJ2-1|TRBV9
CASSANGEDYNEQFF
TGTGCCAGCAGCGCGAACGGGGAGGACTACAATGAGCAGTTCTTC
>TRBD1|NA|TRBJ2-7|TRBV10-3
CATRDSSYEQYF
TGTGCCACCCGGGACAGCTCCTACGAGCAGTACTTC
>TRBD1|NA|TRBJ1-1|TRBV7-2
CASSTRTGGTEAFF
TGTGCCAGCAGCACCCGGACAGGGGGCACTGAAGCTTTCTTT
>TRBD2|NA|TRBJ2-3|TRBV5-1
CASTRTSGGRTVTDTQYF
TGCGCCAGCACGCGGACCAGCGGGGGGCGAACCGTCACAGATACGCAGTATTTT
>TRBD1|NA|TRBJ2-4|TRBV3-1/TRBV3-2
CASGDRGRNIQYF
TGTGCCAGCGGGGACAGGGGGCGGAACATTCAGTACTTC
>TRBD2|NA|TRBJ2-3|TRBV7-2
CASSLDLASGSTDTQYF
TGTGCCAGCAGCTTAGATCTGGCTAGCGGAAGCACAGATACGCAGTATTTT
>NA|NA|TRBJ1-2|TRBV4-3
CASSPSRAYGYTF
TGCGCCAGCAGCCCCTCGAGGGCCTATGGCTACACCTTC
>NA|NA|TRBJ2-1|TRBV11-2
CASSLAGKYNEQFF
TGTGCCAGCAGCTTGGCAGGGAAGTACAATGAGCAGTTCTTC
>NA|NA|TRBJ2-7|TRBV10-3
CAISEPGRVAREQYF
TGTGCCATCAGTGAACCCGGCAGGGTCGCTCGAGAGCAGTACTTC
>NA|NA|TRBJ1-2|TRBV6-5
CASTSANYGYTF
TGTGCCAGCACCTCAGCTAACTATGGCTACACCTTC
>TRBD1|NA|TRBJ1-2|TRBV6-2/TRBV6-3
CASSYSTGAGGSYGYTF
TGTGCCAGCAGTTACTCTACCGGGGCAGGGGGCAGCTATGGCTACACCTTC
>TRBD2|NA|TRBJ2-2|TRBV9
CASSASGGLDGELFF
TGTGCCAGCAGCGCTAGCGGGGGGCTGGACGGGGAGCTGTTTTTT
>NA|NA|TRBJ1-4|TRBV27
CASSRGQGEKLFF
TGTGCCAGCAGCCGGGGTCAAGGTGAAAAACTGTTTTTT
>TRBD1|once|TRBJ1-3|TRBV5-5
CASSLLTGFGNTIYF
TGTGCCAGCAGCCTCCTGACAGGGTTTGGAAACACCATATATTTT